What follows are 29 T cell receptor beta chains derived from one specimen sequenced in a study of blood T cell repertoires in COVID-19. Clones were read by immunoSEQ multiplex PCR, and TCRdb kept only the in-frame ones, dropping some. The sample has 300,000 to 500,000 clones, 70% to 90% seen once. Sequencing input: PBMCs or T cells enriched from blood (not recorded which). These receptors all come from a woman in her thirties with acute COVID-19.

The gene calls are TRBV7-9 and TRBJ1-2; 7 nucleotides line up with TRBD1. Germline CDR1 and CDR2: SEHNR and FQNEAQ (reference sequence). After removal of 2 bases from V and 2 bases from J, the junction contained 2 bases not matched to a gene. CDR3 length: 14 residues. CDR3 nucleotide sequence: TGTGCCAGCAGCTTAATGACAGGGAACTATGGCTACACCTTC. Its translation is CASSLMTGNYGYTF.

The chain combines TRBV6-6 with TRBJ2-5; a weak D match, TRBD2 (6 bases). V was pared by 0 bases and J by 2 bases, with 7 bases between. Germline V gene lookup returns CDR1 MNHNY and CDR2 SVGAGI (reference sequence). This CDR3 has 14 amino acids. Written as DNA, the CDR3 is TGTGCCAGCAGTTACTCGCGGGAACAAGAGACCCAGTACTTC. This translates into CASSYSREQETQYF.

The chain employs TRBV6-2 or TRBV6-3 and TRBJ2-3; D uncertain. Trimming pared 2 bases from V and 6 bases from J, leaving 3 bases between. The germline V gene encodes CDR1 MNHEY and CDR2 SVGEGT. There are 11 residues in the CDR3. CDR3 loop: CASSYRDTQYF. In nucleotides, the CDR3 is TGTGCCAGCAGTTACCGTGATACGCAGTATTTT.

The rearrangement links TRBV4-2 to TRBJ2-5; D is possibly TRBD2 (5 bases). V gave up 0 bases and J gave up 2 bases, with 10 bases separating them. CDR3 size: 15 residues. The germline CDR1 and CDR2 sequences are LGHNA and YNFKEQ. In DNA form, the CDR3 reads TGTGCCAGCAGCCAAGAAACCCGGGGACAAGAGACCCAGTACTTC. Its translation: CASSQETRGQETQYF.

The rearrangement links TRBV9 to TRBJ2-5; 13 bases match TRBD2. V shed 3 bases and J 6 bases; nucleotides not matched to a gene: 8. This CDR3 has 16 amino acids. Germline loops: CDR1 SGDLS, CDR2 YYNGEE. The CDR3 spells CASSETSGGYGKTQYF. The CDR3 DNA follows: TGTGCCAGCAGCGAGACTAGCGGGGGGTACGGGAAGACCCAGTACTTC.

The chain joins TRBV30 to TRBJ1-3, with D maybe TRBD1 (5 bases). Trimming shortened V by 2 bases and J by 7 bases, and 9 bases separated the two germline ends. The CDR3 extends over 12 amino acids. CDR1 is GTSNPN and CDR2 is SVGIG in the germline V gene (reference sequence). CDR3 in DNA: TGTGCCTGGAGTCAGGGAAGCAACACCATATATTTT. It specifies CAWSQGSNTIYF.

This chain's CDR3 is CASSQAGNNSPLHF. DNA of the CDR3: TGCGCCAGCAGTCAAGCCGGGAATAATTCACCCCTCCACTTT. V and J are TRBV23-1 and TRBJ1-6, with unresolved D. TRBV23-1 is an open reading frame whose function is uncertain. The ends were cut back, 2 bases at V and 5 bases at J, with 7 bases in the middle. This CDR3 is built from 14 residues.

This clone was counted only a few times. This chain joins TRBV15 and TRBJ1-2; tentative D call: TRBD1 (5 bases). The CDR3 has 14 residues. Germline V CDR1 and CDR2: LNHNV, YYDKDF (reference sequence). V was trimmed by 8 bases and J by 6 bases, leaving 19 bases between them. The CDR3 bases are TGTGCCACCCAGACAGATACGATTGGCGATGGCTACACCTTC. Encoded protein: CATQTDTIGDGYTF.

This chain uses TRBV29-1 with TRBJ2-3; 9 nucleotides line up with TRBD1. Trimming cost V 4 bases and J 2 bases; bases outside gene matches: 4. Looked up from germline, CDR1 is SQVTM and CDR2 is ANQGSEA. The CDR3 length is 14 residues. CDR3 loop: CSVGGQGITDTQYF. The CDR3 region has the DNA TGCAGCGTTGGAGGACAGGGGATCACAGATACGCAGTATTTT.

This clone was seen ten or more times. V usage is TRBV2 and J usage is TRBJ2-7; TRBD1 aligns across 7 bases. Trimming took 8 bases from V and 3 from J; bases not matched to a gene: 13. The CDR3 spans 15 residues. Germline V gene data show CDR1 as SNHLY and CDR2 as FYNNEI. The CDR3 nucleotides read TGTGCCAGCCCTGCTGGTCCGACAGGGAACTACGAGCAGTACTTC. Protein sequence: CASPAGPTGNYEQYF.

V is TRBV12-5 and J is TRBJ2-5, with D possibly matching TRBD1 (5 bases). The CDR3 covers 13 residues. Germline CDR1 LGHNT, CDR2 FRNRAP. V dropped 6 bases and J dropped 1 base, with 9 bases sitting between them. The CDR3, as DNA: TGTGCTAGTGGGCAGGGCCTCCAAGAGACCCAGTACTTC. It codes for CASGQGLQETQYF.

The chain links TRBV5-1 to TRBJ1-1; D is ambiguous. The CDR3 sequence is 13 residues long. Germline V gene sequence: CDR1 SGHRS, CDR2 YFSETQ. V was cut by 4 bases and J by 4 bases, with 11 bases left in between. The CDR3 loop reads CASSPGIGTEAFF. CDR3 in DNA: TGCGCCAGCAGCCCGGGAATAGGCACTGAAGCTTTCTTT.

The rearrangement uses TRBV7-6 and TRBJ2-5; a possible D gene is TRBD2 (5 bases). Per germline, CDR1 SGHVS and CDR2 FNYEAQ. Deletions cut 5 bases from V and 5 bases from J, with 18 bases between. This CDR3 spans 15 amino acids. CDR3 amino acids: CASSRASGFRETQYF. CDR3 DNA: TGTGCCAGCAGCCGAGCGAGCGGTTTCCGGGAGACCCAGTACTTC.

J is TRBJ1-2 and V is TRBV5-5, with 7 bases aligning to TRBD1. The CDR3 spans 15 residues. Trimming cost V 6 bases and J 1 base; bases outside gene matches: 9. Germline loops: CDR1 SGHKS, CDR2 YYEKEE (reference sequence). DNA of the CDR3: TGTGCCAGCACCCCAAGGAGGGGGCTTAACTATGGCTACACCTTC. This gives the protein CASTPRRGLNYGYTF.

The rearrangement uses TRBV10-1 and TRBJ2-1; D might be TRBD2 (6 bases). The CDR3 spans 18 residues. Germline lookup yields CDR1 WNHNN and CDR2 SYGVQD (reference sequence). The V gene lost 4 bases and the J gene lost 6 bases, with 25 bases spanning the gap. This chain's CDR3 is CASSAHSTGLSWGNEQFF. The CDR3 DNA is TGCGCCAGCAGTGCCCACTCTACGGGACTCTCCTGGGGCAATGAGCAGTTCTTC.

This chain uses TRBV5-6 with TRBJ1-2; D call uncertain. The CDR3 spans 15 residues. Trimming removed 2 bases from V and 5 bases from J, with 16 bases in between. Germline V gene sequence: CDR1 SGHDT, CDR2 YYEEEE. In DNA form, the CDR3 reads TGTGCCAGCAGCTTATTTTCTATAGATCAATATGGCTACACCTTC. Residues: CASSLFSIDQYGYTF.

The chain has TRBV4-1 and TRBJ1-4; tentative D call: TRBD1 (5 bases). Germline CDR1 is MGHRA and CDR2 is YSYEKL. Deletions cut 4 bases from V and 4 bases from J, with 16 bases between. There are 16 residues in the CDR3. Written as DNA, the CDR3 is TGCGCCAGCAGCCGGACGAGCGGGGGGGATAATGAAAAACTGTTTTTT. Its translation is CASSRTSGGDNEKLFF.

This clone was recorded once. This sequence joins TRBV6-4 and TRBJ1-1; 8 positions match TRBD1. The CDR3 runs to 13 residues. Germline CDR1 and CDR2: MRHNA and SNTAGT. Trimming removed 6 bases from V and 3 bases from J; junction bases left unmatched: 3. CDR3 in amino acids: CASRLDRDTEAFF. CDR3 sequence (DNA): TGTGCCAGCAGGTTGGACAGGGACACTGAAGCTTTCTTT.

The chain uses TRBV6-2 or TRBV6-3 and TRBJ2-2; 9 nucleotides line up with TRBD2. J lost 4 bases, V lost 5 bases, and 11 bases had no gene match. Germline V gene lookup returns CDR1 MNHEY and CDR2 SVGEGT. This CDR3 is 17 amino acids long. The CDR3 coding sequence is TGTGCCAGCAGTAGCGATCGGGCGGGGGGGCCCACCGGGGAGCTGTTTTTT. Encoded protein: CASSSDRAGGPTGELFF.

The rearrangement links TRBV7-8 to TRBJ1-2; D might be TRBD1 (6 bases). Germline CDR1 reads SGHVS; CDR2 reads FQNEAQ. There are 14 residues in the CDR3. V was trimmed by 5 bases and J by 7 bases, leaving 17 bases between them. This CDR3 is CASSHLGQKSGYTF. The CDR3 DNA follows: TGTGCCAGCAGCCACCTAGGACAGAAGAGTGGCTACACCTTC.

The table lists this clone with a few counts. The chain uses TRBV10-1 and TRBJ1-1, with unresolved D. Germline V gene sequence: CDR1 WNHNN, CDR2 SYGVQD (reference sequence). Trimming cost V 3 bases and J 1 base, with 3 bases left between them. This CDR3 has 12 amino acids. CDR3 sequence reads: CASSDRNTEAFF. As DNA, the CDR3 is TGCGCCAGCAGTGATCGGAACACTGAAGCTTTCTTT.

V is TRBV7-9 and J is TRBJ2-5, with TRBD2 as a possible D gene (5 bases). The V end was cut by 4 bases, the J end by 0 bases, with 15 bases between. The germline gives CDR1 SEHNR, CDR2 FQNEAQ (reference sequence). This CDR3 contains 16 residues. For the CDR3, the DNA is TGTGCCAGCAGCTCCGCCTCAGCGGTTCACCAAGAGACCCAGTACTTC. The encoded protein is CASSSASAVHQETQYF.

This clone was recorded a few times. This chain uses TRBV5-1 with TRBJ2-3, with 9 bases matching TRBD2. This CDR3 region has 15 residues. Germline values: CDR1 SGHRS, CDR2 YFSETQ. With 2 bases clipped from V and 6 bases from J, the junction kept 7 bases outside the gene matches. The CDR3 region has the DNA TGCGCCAGCAGCTTTCGTCTAGCGGGGAACGATACGCAGTATTTT. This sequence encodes CASSFRLAGNDTQYF.

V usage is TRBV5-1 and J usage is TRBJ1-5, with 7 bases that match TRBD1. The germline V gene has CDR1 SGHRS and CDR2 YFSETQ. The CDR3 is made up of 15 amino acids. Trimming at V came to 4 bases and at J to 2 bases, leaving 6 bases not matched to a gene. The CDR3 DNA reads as TGCGCCAGCAGCGCGACCGGGACAGGCAATCAGCCCCAGCATTTT. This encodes CASSATGTGNQPQHF.

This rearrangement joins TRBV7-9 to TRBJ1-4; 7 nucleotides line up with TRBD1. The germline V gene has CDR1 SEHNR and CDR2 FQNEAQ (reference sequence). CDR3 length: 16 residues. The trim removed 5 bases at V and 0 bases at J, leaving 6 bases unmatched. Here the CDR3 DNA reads TGTGCCAGCAGCCCCGGGACAGTTGCAACTAATGAAAAACTGTTTTTT. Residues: CASSPGTVATNEKLFF.

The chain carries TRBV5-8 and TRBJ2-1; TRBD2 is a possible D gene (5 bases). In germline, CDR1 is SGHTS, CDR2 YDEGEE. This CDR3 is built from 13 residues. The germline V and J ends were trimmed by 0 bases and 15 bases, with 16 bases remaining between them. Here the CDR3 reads CASSLADGISSFF. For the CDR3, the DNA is TGTGCCAGCAGCTTGGCGGACGGGATCAGCTCGTTCTTC.

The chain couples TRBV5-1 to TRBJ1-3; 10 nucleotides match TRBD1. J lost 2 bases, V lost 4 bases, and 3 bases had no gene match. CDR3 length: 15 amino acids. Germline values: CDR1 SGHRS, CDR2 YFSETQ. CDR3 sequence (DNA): TGCGCCAGCAGCGGGACAGGGGTACCTGGAAACACCATATATTTT. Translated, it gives CASSGTGVPGNTIYF.

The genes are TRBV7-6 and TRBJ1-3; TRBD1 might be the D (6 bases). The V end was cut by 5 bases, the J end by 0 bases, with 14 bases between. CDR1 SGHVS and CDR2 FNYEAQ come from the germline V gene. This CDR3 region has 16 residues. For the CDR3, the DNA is TGTGCCAGCAGCGAACGGACAGCTTTCTCTGGAAACACCATATATTTT. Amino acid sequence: CASSERTAFSGNTIYF.

CDR3 region: CASSERGFKIEAFF. The CDR3 bases are TGCGCCAGCAGTGAGAGGGGATTTAAAATAGAAGCTTTCTTT. The rearrangement uses TRBV10-2 and TRBJ1-1, with D tentatively TRBD1 (5 bases). Trimming removed 2 bases at V and 8 bases at J, with 15 bases between. CDR1 is WSHSY and CDR2 is SAAADI in the germline V gene. The CDR3 loop spans 14 amino acids.